These T cell receptor beta chains were read from a single sample in a study of OX40 agonist ivuxolimab in advanced cancers. Method: immunoSEQ multiplex PCR; TCRdb's copy keeps in-frame clones and lacks some. The profile covers around 65,000 clones, with approximately 91% appearing a single time and about a sixth taken by the ten largest. Source: CD4+ or CD8+ T cells sorted from blood, taken in a trial of the OX40 agonist ivuxolimab. These receptors were taken from an adult with an advanced solid tumor such as melanoma, head and neck, liver or kidney cancer. CDR3s include the opening cysteine and the closing phenylalanine or tryptophan. Fields, in order: D gene, clone size, J gene, V gene, CDR3 DNA, CDR3 protein. D genes are given only for firm matches. Where a row states a size, it is once, few, many or the class of an expanded clone; other rows omit it.

>NA|NA|TRBJ1-2|TRBV7-8
TGTGCCAGCAGCTTAGCGTTGGTGGAATATGGCTACACCTTC
CASSLALVEYGYTF
>NA|NA|TRBJ2-7|TRBV5-4
TGTGCCAGCAGCCGTGACAGGTCCTACGAGCAGTACTTC
CASSRDRSYEQYF
>NA|NA|TRBJ2-1|TRBV9
TGTGCCAGCAGCGGATCCAGGAATGAGCAGTTCTTC
CASSGSRNEQFF
>NA|NA|TRBJ2-1|TRBV6-4
TGTGCCAGCGGGGGGGCGGTTTTCTACAATGAGCAGTTCTTC
CASGGAVFYNEQFF
>NA|few|TRBJ2-1|TRBV9
TGTGCCAGCAGCCTCGAAGGAGATGAGCAGTTCTTC
CASSLEGDEQFF
>TRBD1|NA|TRBJ1-6|TRBV4-3
TGCGCCAGCAGCCAGGACAGGAATTCACCCCTCCACTTT
CASSQDRNSPLHF
>TRBD2|NA|TRBJ2-7|TRBV9
TGTGCCAGCAGCGTAGGGGGCGGGAGACCCTACGAGCAGTACTTC
CASSVGGGRPYEQYF
>NA|NA|TRBJ2-3|TRBV28
TGTGCCAGCAGTCCCCGAATAGATACGCAGTATTTT
CASSPRIDTQYF
>NA|NA|TRBJ2-4|TRBV4-3
TGCGCCAGCAGCCAAGATCGGGTGAACTTAGCCAAAAACATTCAGTACTTC
CASSQDRVNLAKNIQYF
>NA|NA|TRBJ1-2|TRBV6-5
TGTGCCAGCAGTCACATCATGGGGGGCTATGGCTACACCTTC
CASSHIMGGYGYTF
>NA|NA|TRBJ2-7|TRBV4-3
TGCGCCAGCAGCCAAGAGGACAGATTGGAGCAGTACTTC
CASSQEDRLEQYF
>TRBD2|NA|TRBJ2-7|TRBV4-1
TGCGCCAGCAGCCAGCGTTTAGCGGGAATCTACGAGCAGTACTTC
CASSQRLAGIYEQYF
>NA|NA|TRBJ2-7|TRBV5-4
TGTGCCAGCAGTCCTCAACGCGCAGGGTCCGAGCAGTACTTC
CASSPQRAGSEQYF
>TRBD1|NA|TRBJ1-2|TRBV5-5
TGTGCCAGCAGTACCGGGACAGGGGGCTTTTCGGGCTACACCTTC
CASSTGTGGFSGYTF
>TRBD2|once|TRBJ2-3|TRBV19
TGTGCCAGCCAACTAGCGGGAGGGGTCGCAGATACGCAGTATTTT
CASQLAGGVADTQYF
>NA|NA|TRBJ2-7|TRBV7-9
TGTGCCAGCAGCTTTGGGGAATCCTACGAGCAGTACTTC
CASSFGESYEQYF
>TRBD2|NA|TRBJ2-7|TRBV5-8
TGTGCCAGCAGCCAAGCGGGGAACTTTTACGAGCAGTACTTC
CASSQAGNFYEQYF
>NA|NA|TRBJ2-7|TRBV28
TGTGCCAGCAGTTTCGGACAGAACTACGAGCAGTACTTC
CASSFGQNYEQYF
>NA|once|TRBJ2-7|TRBV7-9
TGTGCCAGCAGCTACCCGTACTCCTACGAGCAGTACTTC
CASSYPYSYEQYF
>TRBD2|NA|TRBJ2-7|TRBV6-6
TGTGCCAGCAGTTACTCGGGAAGCGGGACCTACGAGCAGTACTTC
CASSYSGSGTYEQYF
>TRBD2|NA|TRBJ2-1|TRBV19
TGTGCCAGTAGTATAGATTGGGGACTAGCGGACAATGAGCAGTTCTTC
CASSIDWGLADNEQFF
>TRBD2|NA|TRBJ2-3|TRBV19
TGTGCCAGTAGTATAGGGGGACTAGCGCAGCCCACTAGCACAGATACGCAGTATTTT
CASSIGGLAQPTSTDTQYF
>TRBD1|once|TRBJ2-7|TRBV30
TGTGCCTTTGGGACAGGGGTCTACGAGCAGTACTTC
CAFGTGVYEQYF
>NA|NA|TRBJ2-3|TRBV14
TGTGCCAGCAGCCCACACAGCACAGATACGCAGTATTTT
CASSPHSTDTQYF
>NA|NA|TRBJ2-4|TRBV5-6
TGTGCCAGCAGCTTGGGAGTGGGAAACATTCAGTACTTC
CASSLGVGNIQYF
>NA|NA|TRBJ2-1|TRBV5-1
TGCGCCAGCAGCTTGTCGGCTACCGTCTACAATGAGCAGTTCTTC
CASSLSATVYNEQFF
>NA|NA|TRBJ2-1|TRBV6-4
TGTGCCAGCAGGCCGCAGGGGGGAGGGCCCGGTGAGCAGTTCTTC
CASRPQGGGPGEQFF
>NA|few|TRBJ1-1|TRBV7-3
TGTGCCAGCAGCCCCGGCGGCACTGAAGCTTTCTTT
CASSPGGTEAFF
>TRBD1|NA|TRBJ2-7|TRBV27
TGTGCCAGCAGCCTCGGACAGGGGGAGGGGTACGAGCAGTACTTC
CASSLGQGEGYEQYF
>NA|NA|TRBJ1-5|TRBV28
TGTGCCAGCAGTTTGGTAAGGTTAAATCAGCCCCAGCATTTT
CASSLVRLNQPQHF
>NA|NA|TRBJ2-5|TRBV29-1
TGCAGCGTTGAATTGGGCTCAGGGGAGGAGACCCAGTACTTC
CSVELGSGEETQYF
>NA|NA|TRBJ2-7|TRBV6-5
TGTGCCAGCAGTTACTCGCGGGAAGGCTACGAGCAGTACTTC
CASSYSREGYEQYF
>NA|NA|TRBJ2-3|TRBV27
TGTGCCAGCAGCCGGGGGTACACAGATACGCAGTATTTT
CASSRGYTDTQYF
>TRBD2|NA|TRBJ2-1|TRBV4-3
TGCGCCAGCAGCCAAGATCGTCAGTGGGGGACTAGCAGCAATGAGCAGTTCTTC
CASSQDRQWGTSSNEQFF
>NA|NA|TRBJ2-7|TRBV7-8
TGTGCCAGCAGCTTAGGAGGGGGGGCCTACGAGCAGTACTTC
CASSLGGGAYEQYF
>TRBD2|few|TRBJ2-7|TRBV6-5
TGTGCCAGCAGCGAACTAGCGGAACAACCCTACGAGCAGTACTTC
CASSELAEQPYEQYF
>NA|NA|TRBJ2-3|TRBV28
TGTGCCACCTCTCACACAGATACGCAGTATTTT
CATSHTDTQYF
>TRBD2|NA|TRBJ2-1|TRBV19
TGTGCCAGTAGTATTGGAGCGGGAGCCTACAATGAGCAGTTCTTC
CASSIGAGAYNEQFF
>NA|NA|TRBJ1-5|TRBV27
TGTGCCAGCAGTTTATCAGGGTTCCAGCCCCAGCATTTT
CASSLSGFQPQHF
>TRBD1|NA|TRBJ1-1|TRBV30
TGTGCCTGGAGTGTAGGGACAGGGGAGTATGAAGCTTTCTTT
CAWSVGTGEYEAFF
>NA|NA|TRBJ2-7|TRBV2
TGTGCCAGCAGTGAGTATGGCGGCAGAGGCTACGAGCAGTACTTC
CASSEYGGRGYEQYF